Reported below is one TCR beta chain. What it recognizes is unknown. Mismatch with germline at one junction end may stem from a read error. The entry originates in a study of post-analysis software for immune sequencing data. Study-level background: Some patients lacked subtype; others had relapsing-remitting, secondary progressive or progressive-relapsing disease. Findings and limits, study-wide: When patients were compared with controls, a handful of TRBV segments were more frequent, TRBV5-6, TRBV5-1 and TRBV20-1 among them. F measure grouped same-batch samples tightly together. Controls significantly exceeded multiple sclerosis patients in normalized Chao1 diversity.

The germline V gene encodes CDR1 MNHEY and CDR2 SMNVEV (reference sequence). The CDR3 covers 15 residues. Built from TCR beta cDNA, the libraries had unique molecular identifiers in them. The source material, roughly 0.9 to 10 million T cells, gave rise to about 490,000 cDNA molecules. TCRdb ran MiXCR on the PCR reads and lists one entry per CDR3 protein. Of about half a million distinct CDR3 sequences in the sample, over 35% were seen once. The chain carries TRBV27 and TRBJ2-4, with TRBD2 as a possible D gene (6 bases). The sequence derives from a girl under 18 with multiple sclerosis. The sample was blood. Here the CDR3 DNA reads TGTGCCAGCAGCTTATCGGGCACAGTCTCGGGAGAGCAGTACTTC. Protein: CASSLSGTVSGEQYF.